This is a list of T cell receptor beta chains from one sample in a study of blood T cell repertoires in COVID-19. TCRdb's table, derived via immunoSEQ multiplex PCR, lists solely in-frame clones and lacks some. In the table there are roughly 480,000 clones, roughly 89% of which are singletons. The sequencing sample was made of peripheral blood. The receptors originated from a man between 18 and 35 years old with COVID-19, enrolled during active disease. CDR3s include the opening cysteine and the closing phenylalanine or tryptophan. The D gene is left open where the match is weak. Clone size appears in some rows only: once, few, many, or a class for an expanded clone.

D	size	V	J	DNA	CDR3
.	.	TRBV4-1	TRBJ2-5	TGCGCCAGCAGCCGATCGTACCGCGGGACGGAACAAGAGACCCAGTACTTC	CASSRSYRGTEQETQYF
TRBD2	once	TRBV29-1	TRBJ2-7	TGCAGCGCAACTGGGGGGGAGGGCTACGAGCAGTACTTC	CSATGGEGYEQYF
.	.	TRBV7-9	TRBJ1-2	TGTGCCAGCAGCGGAACACAGGTTTATGGCTACACCTTC	CASSGTQVYGYTF
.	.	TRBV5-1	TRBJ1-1	TGCGCCAGCAGCTTAGAGATCTCTCCGGTCACTGAAGCTTTCTTT	CASSLEISPVTEAFF
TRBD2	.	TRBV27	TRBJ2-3	TGTGCCAGCAGTTTTCAACTAGCGGGAGCTGATACGCAGTATTTT	CASSFQLAGADTQYF
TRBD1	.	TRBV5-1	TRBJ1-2	TGCGCCAGCAGCTTGGGCGGGACAGCAGATGGCTACACCTTC	CASSLGGTADGYTF
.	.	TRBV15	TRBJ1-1	TGTGCCACCAGCAGGCGACAGGCGATGAACACTGAAGCTTTCTTT	CATSRRQAMNTEAFF
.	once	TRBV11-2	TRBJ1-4	TGTGCCAGCAGCTTATCGACAGTGAATAATGAAAAACTGTTTTTT	CASSLSTVNNEKLFF
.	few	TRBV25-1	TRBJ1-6	TGTGCCAGCACCTCAGGGGCGCGTTCACCCCTCCACTTT	CASTSGARSPLHF
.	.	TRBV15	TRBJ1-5	TGTGCCACCAGCAACCCCAGGGTATGGGGCAATCAGCCCCAGCATTTT	CATSNPRVWGNQPQHF
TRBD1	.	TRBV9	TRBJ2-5	TGTGCCAGCAGCGTCGTCCCGGGACAGGGTCAAACCCAGTACTTC	CASSVVPGQGQTQYF
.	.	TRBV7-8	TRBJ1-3	TGTGCCAGCAGCTTAGCTGGGCCCCGCTCTGGAAACACCATATATTTT	CASSLAGPRSGNTIYF
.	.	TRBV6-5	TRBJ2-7	TGTGCCAGCAGCCCGACAGGTCTGACCTACGAGCAGTACTTC	CASSPTGLTYEQYF
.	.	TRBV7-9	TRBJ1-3	TGTGCCAGCAGCTTAGTTCGGTGGCAGGCTGGAAACACCATATATTTT	CASSLVRWQAGNTIYF
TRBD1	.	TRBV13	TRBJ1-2	TGTGCCAGCAGCCGGCAGGGGGTTTTCTATGGCTACACCTTC	CASSRQGVFYGYTF
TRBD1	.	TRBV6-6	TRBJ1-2	TGTGCCAGCAGTCGCCAAGGGACAGGGAGTGGCTACACCTTC	CASSRQGTGSGYTF
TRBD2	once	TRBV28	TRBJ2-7	TGTGCCAGCAGCCCTCCGGGACTAGTAAGCCACGAGCAGTACTTC	CASSPPGLVSHEQYF
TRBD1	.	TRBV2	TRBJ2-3	TGTGCCAGCACCGGGACAGTGAACACAGATACGCAGTATTTT	CASTGTVNTDTQYF
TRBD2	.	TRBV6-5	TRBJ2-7	TGTGCCAGCAGCTTAACCGGGACTAGCGCCTACGAGCAGTACTTC	CASSLTGTSAYEQYF
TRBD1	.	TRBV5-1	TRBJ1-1	TGCGCCAGCAGCTTTCAGACAGGGAACATGAACACTGAAGCTTTCTTT	CASSFQTGNMNTEAFF
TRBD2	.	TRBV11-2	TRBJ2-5	TGTGCCAGCAGCTTAGAACTAGCGGGCGGGGAGACCCAGTACTTC	CASSLELAGGETQYF
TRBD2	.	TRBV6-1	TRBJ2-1	TGTGCCAGCAGTGAAGGAGGTTGGACTAGCGGGTTCTACAATGAGCAGTTCTTC	CASSEGGWTSGFYNEQFF
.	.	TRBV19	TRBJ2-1	TGTGCCAGTAACCCAGGACTCTACAATGAGCAGTTCTTC	CASNPGLYNEQFF
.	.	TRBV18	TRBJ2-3	TGTGCCACCTCACTCGCTACCCAGGGGGATACGCAGTATTTT	CATSLATQGDTQYF
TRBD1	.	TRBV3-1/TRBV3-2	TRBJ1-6	TGTGCCAGCAGCAAAGGGACAGGGGGCAGGTCACCCCTCCACTTT	CASSKGTGGRSPLHF
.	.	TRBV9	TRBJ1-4	TGTGCCAGCAGCGTAGAAGACCATTCTAGTGAAAAACTGTTTTTT	CASSVEDHSSEKLFF
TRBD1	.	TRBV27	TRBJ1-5	TGTGCCAGCAGTCCGACAGGGAATCAGCCCCAGCATTTT	CASSPTGNQPQHF
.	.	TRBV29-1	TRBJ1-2	TGCAGCGTTCGCTTTTTGGGAGGCGACTATGGCTACACCTTC	CSVRFLGGDYGYTF
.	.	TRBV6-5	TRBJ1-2	TGTGCCAGCGCCCTGTCCGGGGGGGATGGCTACACCTTC	CASALSGGDGYTF
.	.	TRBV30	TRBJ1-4	TGTGCCTGGAGCCCGGGAGGCGGTAACGAAAAACTGTTTTTT	CAWSPGGGNEKLFF
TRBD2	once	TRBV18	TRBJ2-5	TGTGCCAGCTCAGTCGGACTAGCGGGAGATCTAGAGACCCAGTACTTC	CASSVGLAGDLETQYF
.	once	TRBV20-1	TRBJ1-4	TGCAGTGCTAGTGATGGCAGGGGTGGAGAAAAACTGTTTTTT	CSASDGRGGEKLFF
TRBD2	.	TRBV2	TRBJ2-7	TGTGCCAGCACCCGAGTCGGGGGGACCTCCTACGAGCAGTACTTC	CASTRVGGTSYEQYF
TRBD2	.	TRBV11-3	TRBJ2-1	TGTGCCAGCAGAAAACGAGCGGGAGTCTCCTACAATGAGCAGTTCTTC	CASRKRAGVSYNEQFF
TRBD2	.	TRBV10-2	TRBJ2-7	TGCGCCAGCAGTGCCGAGACTCTAGCGGGGGACTACGAGCAGTACTTC	CASSAETLAGDYEQYF
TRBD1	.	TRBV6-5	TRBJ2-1	TGTGCCAGCAGTACAGGGACAGGGGATTACAATGAGCAGTTCTTC	CASSTGTGDYNEQFF
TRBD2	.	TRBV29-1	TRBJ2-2	TGCAGCGTTGGAGGCCTAGCGGGGGTCACCGGGGAGCTGTTTTTT	CSVGGLAGVTGELFF
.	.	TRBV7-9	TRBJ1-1	TGTGCCAGCAGCTTAGCAATGTTGGGGAGCGCTGAAGCTTTCTTT	CASSLAMLGSAEAFF
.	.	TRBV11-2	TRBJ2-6	TGTGCCAGCAGCCCGCTCGGGACTGGGGCCAACGTCCTGACTTTC	CASSPLGTGANVLTF
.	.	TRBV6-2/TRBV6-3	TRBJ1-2	TGTGCCAGCAGTCGCTTGGCGCCGAGGAGTATCTACACCTTC	CASSRLAPRSIYTF
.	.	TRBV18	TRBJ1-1	TGTGCCAGCTCACCGAACAGGGCCGTGAACACTGAAGCTTTCTTT	CASSPNRAVNTEAFF
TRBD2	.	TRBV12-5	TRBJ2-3	TGTGCCGGGGCGGGAGGGAGCACAGATACGCAGTATTTT	CAGAGGSTDTQYF
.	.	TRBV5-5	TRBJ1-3	TGTGCCAGCAGGGAGCTTCTCTCTGGAAACACCATATATTTT	CASRELLSGNTIYF
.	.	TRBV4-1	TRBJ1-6	TGCGCCAGCAGCCAATATACAGTCGATAATTCACCCCTCCACTTT	CASSQYTVDNSPLHF
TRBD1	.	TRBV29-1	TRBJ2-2	TGCAGCGTACGGGACAGAACGAACACCGGGGAGCTGTTTTTT	CSVRDRTNTGELFF
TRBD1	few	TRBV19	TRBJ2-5	TGTGCCAGTAGTATAACATCCGGGACAGTGCGAGAGACCCAGTACTTC	CASSITSGTVRETQYF